Presented here are 32 T cell receptor beta chains from one specimen sequenced in a study of human T cells and chemical hapten exposure. The time point is: patch test 3, about 24 weeks after DPC sensitization. Specified treatment: therapeutic diphenylcyclopropenone sensitization with weekly scalp DPC. TCRdb ran MiXCR on the RACE reads and lists one entry per CDR3 protein. The profile shows about 52,000 distinct CDR3 sequences, 9.9% of them singletons. Here the sequenced sample was whole blood, taken in connection with sensitization to the hapten diphenylcyclopropenone (DPC). These receptors came from a woman aged 40 to 49 with alopecia areata. Some clones in this sample may be carry-over from other donors' samples.

In this sample, this clonotype turned up a few times. In DNA, the CDR3 is TGTGCCAGTTATCAAGTGCTAGCGGGGAGCAATGAGCAGTTCTTC. It specifies CASYQVLAGSNEQFF. The chain employs TRBV18 and TRBJ2-1; 9 bases fit TRBD2. The CDR3 totals 15 residues. J was trimmed by 6 bases and V by 9 bases; bases with no gene match: 12. The germline V gene encodes CDR1 KGHSH and CDR2 LQKENI.

This clonotype was recorded a few times. The V and J genes are TRBV6-5 and TRBJ2-7; D might be TRBD2 (5 bases). Germline V gene lookup returns CDR1 MNHEY and CDR2 SVGAGI. The CDR3 is 16 residues long. The V and J ends lost 3 bases and 3 bases respectively, with 18 bases between them. The CDR3 sequence: CASSYSSEGFIYEQYF. In DNA form, the CDR3 reads TGTGCCAGCAGTTATTCGAGCGAGGGTTTTATCTACGAGCAGTACTTC.

This clonotype was observed a few times. The chain employs TRBV20-1 and TRBJ2-5; 12 bases are a match to TRBD2. Germline V CDR1 and CDR2: DFQATT, SNEGSKA (reference sequence). V was pared by 5 bases and J by 5 bases, with 12 bases of the junction left unmatched. The CDR3 is 16 amino acids. For the CDR3, the DNA is TGCAGTGCTGAAAACCCTAGCGGGGGGGATAGGGAGACCCAGTACTTC. It yields the protein CSAENPSGGDRETQYF.

This clonotype was seen a few times. The chain recombines TRBV12-3 or TRBV12-4 with TRBJ2-1; 9 bases are a match to TRBD1. CDR3 length: 18 amino acids. J gave up 7 bases and V 4 bases, and 17 bases lay outside the gene matches. The CDR3 bases are TGTGCCAGCAGTTGGGGACAGGGTGGTTCGGGACGGAGGAATGAGCAGTTCTTC. This codes for CASSWGQGGSGRRNEQFF.

This clonotype was counted between two and nine times. The chain joins TRBV9 to TRBJ2-6; D is ambiguous. This CDR3 contains 13 residues. V lost 4 bases to trimming and J lost 3 bases, with 5 bases between them. Per germline, CDR1 SGDLS and CDR2 YYNGEE. The CDR3 protein is CASSTGGANVLTF. The DNA of the CDR3 is TGTGCCAGCAGCACTGGTGGGGCCAACGTCCTGACTTTC.

This clonotype was detected many times. The chain is built from TRBV9 and TRBJ2-5; D is ambiguous. CDR3 length: 12 amino acids. Germline-derived CDR1 and CDR2 are SGDLS and YYNGEE. V shed 3 bases and J shed 5 bases, with 8 bases lying between them. The CDR3, as DNA: TGTGCCAGCAGCGGTCAGATGGAGACCCAGTACTTC. Translated, it gives CASSGQMETQYF.

V usage is TRBV29-1 and J usage is TRBJ2-7, with a tentative D call TRBD1 (5 bases). The ends were cut back, 2 bases at V and 4 bases at J, with 6 bases in the middle. CDR3 length equals 11 residues. Germline V gives CDR1 SQVTM, CDR2 ANQGSEA. The CDR3 coding sequence is TGCAGCGTTGAAAGGGGATACGAGCAGTACTTC. This gives the protein CSVERGYEQYF.

This clonotype was observed at least ten times. This chain uses TRBV18 with TRBJ2-7; 8 bases fit TRBD1. The J segment lost 6 bases and the V segment lost 0 bases, leaving 1 base of the junction unmatched. Germline V gene sequence: CDR1 KGHSH, CDR2 LQKENI. This CDR3 has 13 amino acids. CDR3 in amino acids: CASSPPQGGEQYF. CDR3 bases: TGTGCCAGCTCACCACCACAGGGGGGCGAGCAGTACTTC.

This clonotype was seen at least ten times. V is TRBV20-1 and J is TRBJ1-5, with a weak D call TRBD1 (5 bases). The CDR3 totals 14 residues. The germline V gene has CDR1 DFQATT and CDR2 SNEGSKA (reference sequence). V was shortened by 5 bases and J by 3 bases, with 14 bases between the two germline ends. In nucleotides, the CDR3 is TGCAGTGCTGGACGAGTGGGGGACAATCAGCCCCAGCATTTT. This translates into CSAGRVGDNQPQHF.

The chain links TRBV19 to TRBJ2-7; TRBD1 might be the D (6 bases). Per the germline V gene, CDR1 is LNHDA and CDR2 is SQIVND (reference sequence). V was shortened by 6 bases and J by 0 bases, with 15 bases between the two germline ends. This CDR3 has 15 residues. The CDR3 protein is CASSPDRQPSYEQYF. CDR3 in DNA: TGTGCCAGTAGCCCGGACAGACAGCCCTCCTACGAGCAGTACTTC. The full variable domain, rest sourced from reference TRBV19 and TRBJ2-7, is DGGITQSPKYLFRKEGQNVTLSCEQNLNHDAMYWYRQDPGQGLRLIYYSQIVNDFQKGDIAEGYSVSREKKESFPLTVTSAQKNPTAFYLCASSPDRQPSYEQYFGPGTRLTVT.

This chain joins TRBV19 and TRBJ2-6; D unclear. The CDR3 runs to 15 residues. Germline V gene lookup returns CDR1 LNHDA and CDR2 SQIVND (reference sequence). Trimming removed 2 bases from V and 4 bases from J, with 9 bases in between. The DNA of the CDR3 is TGTGCCAGTAGTATAAAGCTCCCCGGGGCCAACGTCCTGACTTTC. This codes for CASSIKLPGANVLTF. The full variable domain, with the rest looked up from reference TRBV19 and TRBJ2-6, is DGGITQSPKYLFRKEGQNVTLSCEQNLNHDAMYWYRQDPGQGLRLIYYSQIVNDFQKGDIAEGYSVSREKKESFPLTVTSAQKNPTAFYLCASSIKLPGANVLTFGAGSRLTVL.

This clonotype was found many times. The CDR3 sequence is CASSFPGVGTGELFF. The CDR3 nucleotides read TGTGCCAGCAGCTTCCCGGGGGTCGGCACCGGGGAGCTGTTTTTT. This chain links TRBV7-8 with TRBJ2-2; perhaps TRBD2 as D (6 bases). The CDR3 spans 15 residues. Germline assignment: CDR1 SGHVS and CDR2 FQNEAQ. V lost 3 bases to trimming and J lost 4 bases, with 12 bases between them.

This clonotype was seen ten or more times. The rearrangement joins TRBV7-9 to TRBJ1-3; 7 positions match TRBD1. The germline V gene has CDR1 SEHNR and CDR2 FQNEAQ (reference sequence). Unmatched junction bases numbered 10, after V lost 2 bases and J lost 0 bases. CDR3 length equals 18 residues. This chain's CDR3 is CASSLLPRGQSSGNTIYF. DNA of the CDR3: TGTGCCAGCAGCTTACTTCCTAGGGGACAGAGCTCTGGAAACACCATATATTTT.

This clonotype appeared many times. The rearrangement joins TRBV29-1 to TRBJ2-5; 10 bases are shared with TRBD2. CDR3 size: 15 residues. Germline-derived CDR1 and CDR2 are SQVTM and ANQGSEA. V lost 5 bases, J lost 0 bases, and 6 bases stayed unmatched. CDR3 sequence reads: CSVNLAGEYQETQYF. Written as DNA, the CDR3 is TGCAGCGTTAATCTAGCGGGGGAGTACCAAGAGACCCAGTACTTC.

This clonotype was counted only a few times. The chain employs TRBV2 and TRBJ1-1, with TRBD1 as a possible D gene (5 bases). Between the trimmed V and J ends, which lost 7 bases and 0 bases, there was a span of 15 bases. The germline V gene has CDR1 SNHLY and CDR2 FYNNEI. The CDR3 has 15 amino acids. The CDR3 DNA is TGTGCCAGCAAACGGACATCGGGGGTGAACACTGAAGCTTTCTTT. Translated: CASKRTSGVNTEAFF.

This clonotype was seen many times. The genes are TRBV30 and TRBJ2-2; the match to TRBD2 covers 9 bases. CDR1 is GTSNPN, CDR2 SVGIG, per germline (reference sequence). Trimming at V came to 2 bases and at J to 6 bases, leaving 7 bases not matched to a gene. The CDR3 contains 15 residues. Here the CDR3 reads CAWSLRGLASGELFF. The CDR3 DNA reads as TGTGCCTGGAGTCTCCGGGGACTAGCATCCGGGGAGCTGTTTTTT.

This rearrangement joins TRBV20-1 to TRBJ1-4, with 8 bases matching TRBD1. V gave up 5 bases and J gave up 9 bases; unmatched junction bases: 8. The germline V gene has CDR1 DFQATT and CDR2 SNEGSKA (reference sequence). The CDR3 runs to 13 residues. The CDR3 DNA reads as TGCAGTGCTTTCCGGGACAGGAGTAAAAAACTGTTTTTT. It translates to CSAFRDRSKKLFF.

V is TRBV6-6 and J is TRBJ2-1; the D call may be TRBD1 or TRBD2 (5 bases each). V was shortened by 6 bases and J by 5 bases, with 11 bases between the two germline ends. CDR3 length: 13 amino acids. Germline loops: CDR1 MNHNY, CDR2 SVGAGI (reference sequence). The CDR3 DNA reads TGTGCCAGCAGAAGGGACGGCCACAATGAGCAGTTCTTC. It translates to CASRRDGHNEQFF.

The rearrangement links TRBV29-1 to TRBJ1-1; 12 bases match TRBD1. Germline CDR1 SQVTM, CDR2 ANQGSEA. The CDR3 is 14 residues long. With 6 bases clipped from V and 5 bases from J, the junction kept 7 bases outside the gene matches. This CDR3 is CSVGRDRGLTEAFF. The CDR3 nucleotides read TGCAGCGTGGGAAGGGACAGGGGGCTGACTGAAGCTTTCTTT.

The chain couples TRBV20-1 to TRBJ2-7, with D possibly being TRBD2 (6 bases). Trimming pared 7 bases from V and 3 bases from J, leaving 16 bases between. The germline gives CDR1 DFQATT, CDR2 SNEGSKA (reference sequence). The CDR3 runs to 13 residues. CDR3 in amino acids: CSVMGLNDYEQYF. DNA for the CDR3: TGCAGTGTCATGGGACTGAACGACTACGAGCAGTACTTC.

This clonotype was observed a handful of times. The chain couples TRBV6-2 or TRBV6-3 to TRBJ2-5; TRBD2 aligns across 11 bases. The CDR3 length is 15 residues. Per germline, CDR1 MNHEY and CDR2 SVGEGT. The V and J ends lost 5 bases and 4 bases, in that order; junction bases with no gene match: 6. CDR3 DNA sequence: TGTGCCAGCAGTGGATCTAGCGGGGGGCGAGAGACCCAGTACTTC. It specifies CASSGSSGGRETQYF.

This rearrangement joins TRBV28 to TRBJ2-5; possibly TRBD1 or TRBD2 for D (5 bases each). CDR3 size: 11 residues. Deletions cut 5 bases from V and 5 bases from J, with 6 bases between. CDR1 and CDR2 (germline): MDHEN, SYDVKM. The CDR3 reads CASSRGETQYF. The CDR3 bases are TGTGCCAGCAGTCGGGGCGAGACCCAGTACTTC.

This clonotype was seen at least ten times. CDR3 sequence: CASSLEGDTQYF. CDR3 bases: TGTGCCAGCAGCCTCGAAGGAGATACGCAGTATTTT. The rearrangement joins TRBV7-6 to TRBJ2-3; no clear D gene. With 5 bases removed from V and 5 bases from J, the gap between germline ends came to 8 bases. Germline-derived CDR1 and CDR2 are SGHVS and FNYEAQ. The CDR3 is 12 amino acids.

This clonotype was seen ten or more times. The V gene is TRBV7-9, the J gene TRBJ1-1; 9 positions match TRBD1. The CDR3 runs 15 residues. V gave up 5 bases and J gave up 5 bases; unmatched junction bases: 9. Germline lookup yields CDR1 SEHNR and CDR2 FQNEAQ (reference sequence). The CDR3 region has the DNA TGTGCCAGCAGCGAGACAGGGGGTGTTGAGACTGAAGCTTTCTTT. It specifies CASSETGGVETEAFF.

This clonotype has more than one count but fewer than ten. The chain employs TRBV3-1 and TRBJ2-7; the D gene is possibly TRBD1 (5 bases). Trimming stripped 4 bases from V and 0 bases from J, with 19 bases between. The CDR3 contains 17 residues. CDR1 is LGHDT and CDR2 is YNNKEL in the germline V gene (reference sequence). In DNA, the CDR3 is TGTGCCAGCAGCCCTCGACTTGTGGACACGAGCTCCTACGAGCAGTACTTC. It encodes CASSPRLVDTSSYEQYF.

This clonotype was seen many times. The rearrangement links TRBV2 to TRBJ2-2; perhaps TRBD1 as D (6 bases). The germline V gene has CDR1 SNHLY and CDR2 FYNNEI. Trimming removed 7 bases at V and 7 bases at J, with 13 bases between. This CDR3 has 13 residues. The CDR3 DNA follows: TGTGCCAGCATCTCTAGGGGGATCGGGGAGCTGTTTTTT. Amino acids: CASISRGIGELFF.

This clonotype turned up a few times. The genes are TRBV2 and TRBJ2-3, with TRBD1 matching over 11 bases. Losses at the gene ends were 7 bases for V and 3 bases for J; bases not matched to a gene: 6. CDR3 length equals 15 residues. Per the germline V gene, CDR1 is SNHLY and CDR2 is FYNNEI. The CDR3 sequence: CASKGQGAGTDTQYF. Here the CDR3 DNA reads TGTGCCAGCAAAGGACAGGGGGCCGGGACAGATACGCAGTATTTT.

This clonotype has a handful of counts. V and J are TRBV4-3 and TRBJ2-1; 9 bases agree with TRBD2. The V and J ends lost 0 bases and 6 bases, in that order; junction bases with no gene match: 6. The CDR3 has 16 amino acids. Germline V gene data show CDR1 as LGHNA and CDR2 as YSLEER. The CDR3 protein is CASSQDLASGANEQFF. As DNA, the CDR3 is TGCGCCAGCAGCCAAGATCTGGCTAGCGGGGCCAATGAGCAGTTCTTC.

The table lists this clonotype with a few counts. The chain carries TRBV29-1 and TRBJ1-2, with a possible D match to TRBD1 (6 bases). Trimming shortened V by 6 bases and J by 1 base, and 12 bases separated the two germline ends. The CDR3 loop spans 13 amino acids. Germline V gives CDR1 SQVTM, CDR2 ANQGSEA. The CDR3 is CSVEQGDNYGYTF. The CDR3 coding sequence is TGCAGCGTCGAACAGGGAGATAACTATGGCTACACCTTC. Complete variable domain (other parts from reference TRBV29-1 and TRBJ1-2): SAVISQKPSRDICQRGTSLTIQCQVDSQVTMMFWYRQQPGQSLTLIATANQGSEATYESGFVIDKFPISRPNLTFSTLTVSNMSPEDSSIYLCSVEQGDNYGYTFGSGTRLTVV.

This clonotype showed up many times. This sequence joins TRBV6-6 and TRBJ2-5; 7 bases line up with TRBD1. The germline V gene has CDR1 MNHNY and CDR2 SVGAGI (reference sequence). The trim removed 7 bases at V and 8 bases at J, leaving 13 bases unmatched. CDR3 length: 14 amino acids. The CDR3 DNA follows: TGTGCCAGCACCCCTATGAGGGACAGTGGAACCCAGTACTTC. It is translated as CASTPMRDSGTQYF.

The CDR3 sequence: CASSPRGRAGTEAFF. CDR3 sequence (DNA): TGTGCCAGCAGTCCCCGGGGGAGGGCAGGGACTGAAGCTTTCTTT. This chain joins TRBV12-3 or TRBV12-4 and TRBJ1-1; a weak D match, TRBD1 (5 bases). The V end was cut by 5 bases, the J end by 5 bases, with 18 bases between. The CDR3 length is 15 residues.

This clonotype has ten or more counts. V usage is TRBV7-6 and J usage is TRBJ2-2; D remains unclear. In germline, CDR1 is SGHVS, CDR2 FNYEAQ. The CDR3 length is 14 residues. V was clipped by 5 bases and J by 1 base, with 8 bases between them. In nucleotides, the CDR3 is TGTGCCAGCAGCCCCGGTCTGAACACCGGGGAGCTGTTTTTT. Protein product: CASSPGLNTGELFF.